Listed here are 15 T cell receptor beta chains from one sample, sequenced in a study of blood T cell repertoires in COVID-19. This table comes from immunoSEQ multiplex PCR, and its TCRdb copy is limited to in-frame clones, with some not included. The repertoire holds 150,000 to 200,000 clones, with roughly 78% as singletons. The sequenced sample consisted of PBMCs or T cells enriched from blood (not recorded which). These receptors were obtained from a woman aged 70-85 years in a cohort exposed to, infected with or recovered from COVID-19 (not recorded which).

The chain recombines TRBV28 with TRBJ1-4; D uncertain. The CDR3 totals 13 residues. Germline V lookup: CDR1 MDHEN, CDR2 SYDVKM. Trimming removed 6 bases from V and 10 bases from J, with 15 bases in between. The CDR3, as DNA: TGTGCCAGCAGGGGTCCAGTCACGGGAAAACTGTTTTTT. It yields the protein CASRGPVTGKLFF.

This clone was recorded once. V is TRBV5-4 and J is TRBJ1-6; 8 nucleotides align to TRBD1. Germline values: CDR1 SGHNT, CDR2 YYREEE (reference sequence). The CDR3 is made up of 13 amino acids. J lost 5 bases, V lost 7 bases, and 2 bases had no gene match. CDR3 nucleotide sequence: TGTGCCAGCTCGGGACAGGATAATTCACCCCTCCACTTT. This codes for CASSGQDNSPLHF.

The CDR3 region has the DNA TGCGCCAGCAGTTCGGGACAGGGTGACGAGCAGTACTTC. This sequence encodes CASSSGQGDEQYF. The V gene is TRBV10-1, the J gene TRBJ2-7, with 9 bases aligning to TRBD1. CDR1 and CDR2 from the germline V gene are WNHNN and SYGVQD (reference sequence). J was trimmed by 5 bases and V by 5 bases; bases with no gene match: 4. CDR3 length equals 13 residues.

The chain carries TRBV27 and TRBJ2-6; D remains unclear. With 5 bases removed from V and 0 bases from J, the gap between germline ends came to 17 bases. Germline values: CDR1 MNHEY, CDR2 SMNVEV (reference sequence). CDR3 size: 18 residues. The CDR3 protein is CASSPFPRIFSGANVLTF. CDR3 nucleotides: TGTGCCAGCAGTCCCTTCCCGCGAATTTTCTCTGGGGCCAACGTCCTGACTTTC.

This CDR3 reads CASSEQGPNTGELFF. For the CDR3, the DNA is TGTGCCAGCAGTGAACAGGGGCCCAACACCGGGGAGCTGTTTTTT. V is TRBV2 and J is TRBJ2-2; possibly TRBD1 for D (6 bases). This CDR3 is built from 15 residues. Germline V lookup: CDR1 SNHLY, CDR2 FYNNEI. Between the trimmed V and J ends, which lost 2 bases and 2 bases, there was a span of 9 bases.

This chain joins TRBV18 and TRBJ2-7; 12 nucleotides match TRBD2. Germline V gene sequence: CDR1 KGHSH, CDR2 LQKENI. Losses at the gene ends were 3 bases for V and 5 bases for J; bases not matched to a gene: 2. CDR3 size: 14 residues. The CDR3 sequence is CASSPTSGSHEQYF. CDR3 DNA: TGTGCCAGCTCACCGACTAGCGGGAGCCACGAGCAGTACTTC.

The J gene is TRBJ1-3, the V gene TRBV5-6, with TRBD1 matching 7 bases. Germline CDR1 SGHDT, CDR2 YYEEEE. This CDR3 contains 17 residues. Trimming removed 0 bases from V and 3 bases from J; junction bases left unmatched: 9. The chain's CDR3 is CASSLVGDRQHGNTIYF. The CDR3 DNA reads as TGTGCCAGCAGCTTGGTGGGGGACAGACAACATGGAAACACCATATATTTT. The full variable domain, its missing parts supplied by reference TRBV5-6 and TRBJ1-3, is DAGVTQSPTHLIKTRGQQVTLRCSPKSGHDTVSWYQQALGQGPQFIFQYYEEEERQRGNFPDRFSGHQFPNYSSELNVNALLLGDSALYLCASSLVGDRQHGNTIYFGEGSWLTVV.

The V and J genes are TRBV6-4 and TRBJ1-3, with D possibly TRBD1 on 5 matching bases. The germline V and J ends were trimmed by 8 bases and 0 bases, with 11 bases remaining between them. The length of the CDR3 is 14 residues. Germline values: CDR1 MRHNA, CDR2 SNTAGT. The CDR3 loop is CASLGRVSGNTIYF. The CDR3 nucleotides are TGTGCCAGCCTCGGCAGGGTCTCTGGAAACACCATATATTTT.

The CDR3 DNA follows: TGTGCCAGCTGGAGGGGCGCCCTTACTTCACCCCTCCACTTT. Translating it yields CASWRGALTSPLHF. The V and J genes are TRBV28 and TRBJ1-6; D is perhaps TRBD1 (5 bases). The V end lost 8 bases, the J end lost 9 bases, and 17 bases lay between the germline ends. The CDR3 runs to 14 residues. CDR1 and CDR2 (germline): MDHEN, SYDVKM.

In its sample, this clone was seen once. The chain carries TRBV9 and TRBJ2-1; tentative D call: TRBD2 (5 bases). The CDR3 is 18 amino acids. Trimming stripped 0 bases from V and 1 base from J, with 17 bases between. Germline CDR1 reads SGDLS; CDR2 reads YYNGEE. The CDR3 region has the DNA TGTGCCAGCAGCGTAGGCGTTAGAGGGCCGAAATCCTACAATGAGCAGTTCTTC. Protein product: CASSVGVRGPKSYNEQFF.

The chain employs TRBV7-8 and TRBJ2-7; D not resolved. The germline V gene has CDR1 SGHVS and CDR2 FQNEAQ. The CDR3 is 15 amino acids. V was pared by 5 bases and J by 0 bases, with 14 bases between. The CDR3 nucleotides are TGTGCCAGCAGCCCGAAATTCCTAAGCTCCTACGAGCAGTACTTC. Translation: CASSPKFLSSYEQYF.

This clone was seen a few times. The gene calls are TRBV27 and TRBJ1-1; no clear D gene. The CDR3 covers 16 residues. Deletions cut 3 bases from V and 1 base from J, with 15 bases between. Germline V lookup: CDR1 MNHEY, CDR2 SMNVEV (reference sequence). The CDR3 DNA reads as TGTGCCAGCAGTTTCGCCTTCCCAGACAAGAACACTGAAGCTTTCTTT. This codes for CASSFAFPDKNTEAFF.

The chain carries TRBV12-3 or TRBV12-4 and TRBJ1-4; D is ambiguous. This CDR3 is 13 amino acids long. The germline V and J ends were trimmed by 4 bases and 13 bases, with 16 bases remaining between them. CDR3 bases: TGTGCCAGCAGTTCCGAGAAAAGCGTAGCACTGTTTTTT. Protein sequence: CASSSEKSVALFF.

CDR3 residues: CAWSTGLAGVDEQYF. Here the CDR3 DNA reads TGTGCCTGGAGTACTGGACTAGCGGGAGTTGACGAGCAGTACTTC. This chain links TRBV30 with TRBJ2-7; TRBD2 agrees at 13 bases. Germline-derived CDR1 and CDR2 are GTSNPN and SVGIG (reference sequence). The CDR3 is made up of 15 amino acids. The junction had 6 bases not matched to a gene; V was cut back by 2 bases and J by 5 bases. Looking up the rest from reference TRBV30 and TRBJ2-7 gives the full variable domain: SQTIHQWPATLVQPVGSPLSLECTVEGTSNPNLYWYRQAAGRGLQLLFYSVGIGQISSEVPQNLSASRPQDRQFILSSKKLLLSDSGFYLCAWSTGLAGVDEQYFGPGTRLTVT.

The chain uses TRBV7-9 and TRBJ1-1; possible D gene TRBD1, 5 bases. Germline V CDR1 and CDR2: SEHNR, FQNEAQ (reference sequence). With 0 bases removed from V and 4 bases from J, the gap between germline ends came to 12 bases. The CDR3 extends over 15 amino acids. The CDR3 loop is CASSLARGAATEAFF. The CDR3 DNA sequence: TGTGCCAGCAGCTTAGCTAGGGGTGCGGCCACTGAAGCTTTCTTT.